Described below is a single T cell receptor (beta chain) sequence and its context. Antigen specificity is unknown. MiXCR was run by TCRdb on the 5' RACE reads, yielding one entry per CDR3 protein. The data show approximately 560,000 distinct CDR3 sequences, 17% seen once. These data originate in a study of T-cell memory formation after mild COVID-19. Findings of the study overall: A subset of responding clones appeared in pre-infection memory, suggesting cross-reactive memory joined. Mainly in CM and EM were contracting CD4+ clones; CD8+ were in EMRA. Contracting clones, day 15 to 85, had balanced CD4/CD8, and later expanders favored CD4+.

The CDR3 is made up of 15 amino acids. Trimming cost V 2 bases and J 9 bases; bases outside gene matches: 7. Germline CDR1 SGHTA, CDR2 FQGTGA. The receptor's source is an adult woman who had mild COVID-19 (a few samples of this study predate the infection). Cell type and time point are not known. The rearrangement links TRBV7-3 to TRBJ1-6, with 7 bases that match TRBD1. Sample: PBMCs or a T cell subset sorted from them (not recorded which). In DNA form, the CDR3 reads TGTGCCAGCAGCTTACCCACAGGGGACGGTTCACCCCTCCACTTT. Amino acids: CASSLPTGDGSPLHF. Variable domain in full (rest from reference TRBV7-3 and TRBJ1-6): GAGVSQTPSNKVTEKGKYVELRCDPISGHTALYWYRQSLGQGPEFLIYFQGTGAADDSGLPNDRFFAVRPEGSVSTLKIQRTERGDSAVYLCASSLPTGDGSPLHFGNGTRLTVT.